This TCR beta chain was sequenced for a study of beta chain features in type 1 diabetes. Study-wide context: Across every sample, 85 million to 120 million sorted cells were examined in total.

The investigators reverse transcribed all of the isolated RNA, so they sequenced expressed TCRB transcripts. Method: immunoSEQ multiplex PCR; TCRdb's copy keeps in-frame clones and lacks some. The sample holds about 660,000 clones, roughly 13% seen once. The germline V gene encodes CDR1 LNHDA and CDR2 SQIVND (reference sequence). The V and J ends lost 5 bases and 9 bases, in that order; junction bases with no gene match: 13. The CDR3 contains 16 residues. This clone showed up just a few times. The antigen remains unidentified. Overall study findings and caveats: Moderate but significant shortening of TCRB CDR3s was recorded in all four CD4+ subsets from Type 1 diabetes patients. Patients' naive, central memory and Treg TCRB repertoires seemed closer to one another than those of healthy donors. Equally in patients and controls, shorter templates might have been favored by PCR.

The sequence came from a man between 18 and 35 years old with type 1 diabetes. Sample: naive CD4+ T cells from blood. V and J are TRBV19 and TRBJ2-1; 10 bases align to TRBD1. CDR3 amino acids: CASSLTSTGGYGEQFF. In DNA form, the CDR3 reads TGTGCCAGTAGTTTGACCTCGACAGGGGGCTATGGTGAGCAGTTCTTC.